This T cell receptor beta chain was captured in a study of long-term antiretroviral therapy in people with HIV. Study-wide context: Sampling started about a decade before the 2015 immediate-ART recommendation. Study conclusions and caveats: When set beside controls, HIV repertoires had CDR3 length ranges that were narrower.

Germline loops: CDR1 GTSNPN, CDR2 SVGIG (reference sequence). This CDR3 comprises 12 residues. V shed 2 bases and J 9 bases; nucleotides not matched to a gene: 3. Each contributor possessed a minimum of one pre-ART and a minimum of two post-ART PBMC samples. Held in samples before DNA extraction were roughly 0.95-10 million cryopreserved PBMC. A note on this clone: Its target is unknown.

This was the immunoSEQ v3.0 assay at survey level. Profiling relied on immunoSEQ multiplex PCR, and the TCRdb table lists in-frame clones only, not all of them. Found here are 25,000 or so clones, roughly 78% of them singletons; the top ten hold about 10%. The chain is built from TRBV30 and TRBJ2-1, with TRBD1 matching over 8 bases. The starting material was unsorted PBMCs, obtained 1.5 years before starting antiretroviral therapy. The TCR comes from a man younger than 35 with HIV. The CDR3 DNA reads TGTGCCTGGAGTCCAACAGGGGGTGAGCAGTTCTTC. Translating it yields CAWSPTGGEQFF.